Included here is one T cell receptor beta chain sequence, with context. The antigen remains undetermined. V dropped 5 bases and J dropped 3; count of bases not matched to a gene: 7. The CDR3 contains 14 residues. Germline lookup yields CDR1 LNHDA and CDR2 SQIVND (reference sequence). This specimen belongs to a study of PD-1 blockade in classical Hodgkin lymphoma. As for the study in general: Once every 2 weeks, patients received intravenous nivolumab at 3 mg/kg. Study findings and constraints: Newly diagnosed patients reportedly had lower baseline TCR diversity than healthy donors. Those starting nivolumab under 1 year post-ASCT were excluded.

Assay: immunoSEQ multiplex PCR; the TCRdb copy retains only in-frame clones and omits some. The sample contains 24,000 or so clones, roughly 79% of which appear only once. There was relapse after autologous stem cell transplantation in every patient, and there was variation in brentuximab vedotin exposure. Patients showed best responses of complete response, partial response or progressive disease. This sample comprised peripheral blood mononuclear cells (PBMCs), obtained before the second cycle of nivolumab. The rearrangement joins TRBV19 to TRBJ2-7, with 7 bases lining up with TRBD1. The receptor was isolated from a human donor with classical Hodgkin lymphoma. CDR3 coding DNA: TGTGCCAGTAGTGCCACAGGGGTGAGCTACGAGCAGTACTTC. Translated: CASSATGVSYEQYF.